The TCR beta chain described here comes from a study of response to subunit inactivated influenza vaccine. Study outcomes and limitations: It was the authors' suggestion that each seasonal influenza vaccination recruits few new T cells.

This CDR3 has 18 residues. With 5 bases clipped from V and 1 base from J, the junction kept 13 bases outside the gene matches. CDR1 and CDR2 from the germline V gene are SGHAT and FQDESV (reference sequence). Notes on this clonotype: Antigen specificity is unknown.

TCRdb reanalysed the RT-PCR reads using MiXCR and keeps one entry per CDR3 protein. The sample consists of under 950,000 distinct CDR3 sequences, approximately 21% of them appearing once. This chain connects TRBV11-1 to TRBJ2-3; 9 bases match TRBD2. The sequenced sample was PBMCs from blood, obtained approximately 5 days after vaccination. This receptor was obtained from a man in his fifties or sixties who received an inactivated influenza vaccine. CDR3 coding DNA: TGTGCCAGCAGCCCCGGGCGGGGGGGCCTCCCGCGCACAGATACGCAGTATTTT. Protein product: CASSPGRGGLPRTDTQYF.